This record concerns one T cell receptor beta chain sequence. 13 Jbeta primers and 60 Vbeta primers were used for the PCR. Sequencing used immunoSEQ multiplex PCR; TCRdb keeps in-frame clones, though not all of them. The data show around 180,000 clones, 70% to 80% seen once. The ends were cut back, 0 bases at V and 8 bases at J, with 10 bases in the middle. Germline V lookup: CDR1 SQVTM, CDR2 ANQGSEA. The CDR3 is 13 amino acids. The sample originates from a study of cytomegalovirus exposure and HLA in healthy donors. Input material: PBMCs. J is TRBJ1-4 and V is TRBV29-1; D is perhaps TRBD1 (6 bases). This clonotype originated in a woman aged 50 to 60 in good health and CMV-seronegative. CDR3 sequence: CSVEEGGGEKLFF. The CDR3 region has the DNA TGCAGCGTTGAAGAGGGAGGGGGGGAAAAACTGTTTTTT.